The TCR beta chain described here comes from a study of technical replicates of blood from a handful of donors. Produced via immunoSEQ multiplex PCR; TCRdb's table is partial and in-frame only. This sample carries around 80,000 clones, over 85% of them seen once, and the ten largest clones take about 0.27%. V lost 6 bases, J lost 5 bases, and 8 bases stayed unmatched. The CDR3 is 15 residues long. In germline, CDR1 is LNHNV, CDR2 YYDKDF (reference sequence). Sequenced: T cells isolated from PBMCs. The V gene is TRBV15, the J gene TRBJ2-3; 10 bases map to TRBD1. The TCR comes from a human donor in good health. The CDR3 spells CATRGTGEGVDTQYF. In DNA, the CDR3 is TGTGCCACCAGGGGGACAGGGGAAGGGGTAGATACGCAGTATTTT. Full variable domain (missing parts from reference TRBV15 and TRBJ2-3): DAMVIQNPRYQVTQFGKPVTLSCSQTLNHNVMYWYQQKSSQAPKLLFHYYDKDFNNEADTPDNFQSRRPNTSFCFLDIRSPGLGDTAMYLCATRGTGEGVDTQYFGPGTRLTVL.